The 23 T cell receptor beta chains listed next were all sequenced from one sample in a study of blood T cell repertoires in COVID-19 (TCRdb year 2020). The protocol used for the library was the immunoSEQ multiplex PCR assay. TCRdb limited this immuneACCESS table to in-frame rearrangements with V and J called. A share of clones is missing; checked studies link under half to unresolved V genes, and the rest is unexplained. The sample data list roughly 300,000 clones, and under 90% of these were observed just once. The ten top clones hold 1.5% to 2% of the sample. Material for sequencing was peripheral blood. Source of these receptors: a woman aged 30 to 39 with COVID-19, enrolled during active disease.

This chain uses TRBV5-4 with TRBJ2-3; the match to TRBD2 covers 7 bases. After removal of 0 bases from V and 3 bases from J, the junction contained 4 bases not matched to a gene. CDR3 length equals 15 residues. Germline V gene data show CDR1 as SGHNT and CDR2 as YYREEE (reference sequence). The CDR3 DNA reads TGTGCCAGCAGCTTGGGGGGAGGGAGTACAGATACGCAGTATTTT. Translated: CASSLGGGSTDTQYF.

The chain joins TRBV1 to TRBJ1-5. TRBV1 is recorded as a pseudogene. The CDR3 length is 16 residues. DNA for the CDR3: TGCACCAGCAGCCAAGACCCCGCTTGCAATCAGCGGCCCCAGCATTTT. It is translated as CTSSQDPACNQRPQHF.

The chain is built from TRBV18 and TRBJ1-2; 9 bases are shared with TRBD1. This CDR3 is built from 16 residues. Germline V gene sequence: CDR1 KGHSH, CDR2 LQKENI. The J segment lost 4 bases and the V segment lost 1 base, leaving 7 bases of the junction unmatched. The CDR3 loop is CASSPRTTGGSYGYTF. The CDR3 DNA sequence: TGTGCCAGCTCACCACGAACGACAGGGGGAAGCTATGGCTACACCTTC.

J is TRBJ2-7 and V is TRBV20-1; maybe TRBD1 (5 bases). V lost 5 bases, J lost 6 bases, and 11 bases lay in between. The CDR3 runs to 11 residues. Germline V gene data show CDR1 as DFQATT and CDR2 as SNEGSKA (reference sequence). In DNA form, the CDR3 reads TGCAGTGCTTTGGACATAGGCGAGCAGTACTTC. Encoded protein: CSALDIGEQYF.

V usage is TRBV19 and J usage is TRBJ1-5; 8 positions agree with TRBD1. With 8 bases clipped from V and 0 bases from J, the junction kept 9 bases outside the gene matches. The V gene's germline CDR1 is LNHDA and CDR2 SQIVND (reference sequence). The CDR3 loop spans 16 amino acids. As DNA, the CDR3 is TGTGCCAGTCGCGGGACAGGCCGGAATAGCAATCAGCCCCAGCATTTT. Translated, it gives CASRGTGRNSNQPQHF.

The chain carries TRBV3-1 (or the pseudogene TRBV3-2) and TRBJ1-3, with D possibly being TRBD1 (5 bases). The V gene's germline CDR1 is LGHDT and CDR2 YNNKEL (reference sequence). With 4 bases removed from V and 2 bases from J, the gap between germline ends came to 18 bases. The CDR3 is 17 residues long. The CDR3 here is CASSRRRWDSPGNTIYF. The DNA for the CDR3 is TGTGCCAGCAGCCGCCGGAGATGGGACTCTCCTGGAAACACCATATATTTT.

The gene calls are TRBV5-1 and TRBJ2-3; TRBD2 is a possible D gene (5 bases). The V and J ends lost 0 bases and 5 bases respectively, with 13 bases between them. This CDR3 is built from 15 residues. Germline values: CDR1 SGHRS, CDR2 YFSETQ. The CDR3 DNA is TGCGCCAGCAGCTTGGAACGGGTCGGGATAGATACGCAGTATTTT. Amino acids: CASSLERVGIDTQYF. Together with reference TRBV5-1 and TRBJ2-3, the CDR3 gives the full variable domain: KAGVTQTPRYLIKTRGQQVTLSCSPISGHRSVSWYQQTPGQGLQFLFEYFSETQRNKGNFPGRFSGRQFSNSRSEMNVSTLELGDSALYLCASSLERVGIDTQYFGPGTRLTVL.

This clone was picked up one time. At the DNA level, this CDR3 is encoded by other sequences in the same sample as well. CDR3 region: CASSYSGEGQPQHF. CDR3 coding DNA: TGTGCCAGCAGTTACTCCGGGGAGGGCCAGCCCCAGCATTTT. The chain employs TRBV6-5 and TRBJ1-5, with unresolved D. The CDR3 has 14 residues. In germline, CDR1 is MNHEY, CDR2 SVGAGI. The V and J ends lost 0 bases and 7 bases respectively, with 10 bases between them.

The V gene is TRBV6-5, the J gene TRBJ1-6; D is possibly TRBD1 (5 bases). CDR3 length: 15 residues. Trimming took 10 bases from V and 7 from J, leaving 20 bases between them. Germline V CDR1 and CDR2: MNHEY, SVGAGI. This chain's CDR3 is CATILRAGKNSPLHF. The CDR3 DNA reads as TGTGCCACCATCTTAAGGGCAGGGAAGAATTCACCCCTCCACTTT.

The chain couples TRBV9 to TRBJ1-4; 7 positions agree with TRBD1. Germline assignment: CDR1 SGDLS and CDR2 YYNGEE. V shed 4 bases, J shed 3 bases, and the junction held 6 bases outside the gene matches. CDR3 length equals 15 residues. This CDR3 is CASSRSQGANEKLFF. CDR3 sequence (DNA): TGTGCCAGCAGCCGAAGCCAGGGGGCTAATGAAAAACTGTTTTTT.

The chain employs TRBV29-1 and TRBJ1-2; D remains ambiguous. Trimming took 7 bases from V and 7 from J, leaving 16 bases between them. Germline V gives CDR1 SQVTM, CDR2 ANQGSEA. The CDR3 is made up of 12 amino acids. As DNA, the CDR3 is TGCAGCGCACCCAACCGGGGAGCTGGCTACACCTTC. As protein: CSAPNRGAGYTF.

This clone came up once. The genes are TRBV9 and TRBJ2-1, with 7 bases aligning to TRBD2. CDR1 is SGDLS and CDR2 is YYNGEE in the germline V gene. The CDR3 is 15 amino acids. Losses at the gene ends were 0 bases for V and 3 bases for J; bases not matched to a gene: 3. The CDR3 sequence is CASSVVGGSYNEQFF. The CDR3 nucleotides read TGTGCCAGCAGCGTAGTCGGGGGGAGCTACAATGAGCAGTTCTTC.

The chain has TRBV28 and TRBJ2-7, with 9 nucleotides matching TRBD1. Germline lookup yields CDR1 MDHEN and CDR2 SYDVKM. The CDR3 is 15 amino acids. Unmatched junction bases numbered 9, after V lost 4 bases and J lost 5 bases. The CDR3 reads CASSSYPGQGHEQYV. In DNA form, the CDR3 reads TGTGCCAGCAGTTCATATCCGGGACAGGGACACGAGCAGTACGTC.

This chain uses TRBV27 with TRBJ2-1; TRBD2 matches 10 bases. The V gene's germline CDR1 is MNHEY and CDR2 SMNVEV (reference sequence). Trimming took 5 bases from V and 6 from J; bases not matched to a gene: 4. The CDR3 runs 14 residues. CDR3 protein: CASSTLAGINEQFF. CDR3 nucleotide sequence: TGTGCCAGCAGTACACTAGCGGGGATCAATGAGCAGTTCTTC.

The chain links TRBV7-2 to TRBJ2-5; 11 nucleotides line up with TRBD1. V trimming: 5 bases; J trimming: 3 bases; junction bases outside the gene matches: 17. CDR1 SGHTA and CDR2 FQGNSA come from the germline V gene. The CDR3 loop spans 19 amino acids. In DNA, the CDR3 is TGTGCCAGCAGCCCCTTACCCCCAAGGACAGGGGGCGGGAAAGAGACCCAGTACTTC. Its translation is CASSPLPPRTGGGKETQYF.

CDR3 in amino acids: CASSSRWTTNTDTQYF. CDR3 bases: TGTGCCAGCAGTTCGCGGTGGACTACAAACACAGATACGCAGTATTTT. The V call is TRBV6-2 or TRBV6-3, the J call TRBJ2-3; possibly TRBD2 for D (6 bases). The CDR3 has 16 residues. V lost 4 bases and J 2 bases, leaving 16 bases between the germline ends. CDR1 and CDR2 (germline): MNHEY, SVGEGT.

CDR3 nucleotide sequence: TGTGCCAGCAGCGTGGACAGTTACTATGGCTACACCTTC. Translating it yields CASSVDSYYGYTF. V gene TRBV9 combines with J gene TRBJ1-2; weak D call: TRBD1 (6 bases). Trimming pared 2 bases from V and 3 bases from J, leaving 8 bases between. The CDR3 extends over 13 amino acids. CDR1 is SGDLS, CDR2 YYNGEE, per germline. Together with reference TRBV9 and TRBJ1-2, the CDR3 gives the full variable domain: DSGVTQTPKHLITATGQRVTLRCSPRSGDLSVYWYQQSLDQGLQFLIQYYNGEERAKGNILERFSAQQFPDLHSELNLSSLELGDSALYFCASSVDSYYGYTFGSGTRLTVV.

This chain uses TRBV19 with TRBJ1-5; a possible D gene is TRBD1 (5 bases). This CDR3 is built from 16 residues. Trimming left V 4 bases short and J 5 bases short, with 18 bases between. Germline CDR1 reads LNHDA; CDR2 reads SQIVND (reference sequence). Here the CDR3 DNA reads TGTGCCAGTAGTACGGGACTCATTGGGGGGTATCAGCCCCAGCATTTT. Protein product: CASSTGLIGGYQPQHF.

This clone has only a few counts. Here the CDR3 DNA reads TGCGCCAGCAGTGACAGGGGGCTCAAAGGTGGAAACACCATATATTTT. The encoded protein is CASSDRGLKGGNTIYF. The V and J genes are TRBV10-1 and TRBJ1-3, with 8 bases that match TRBD1. The CDR3 has 16 amino acids. V trimming: 3 bases; J trimming: 3 bases; junction bases outside the gene matches: 7. Germline lookup yields CDR1 WNHNN and CDR2 SYGVQD (reference sequence).

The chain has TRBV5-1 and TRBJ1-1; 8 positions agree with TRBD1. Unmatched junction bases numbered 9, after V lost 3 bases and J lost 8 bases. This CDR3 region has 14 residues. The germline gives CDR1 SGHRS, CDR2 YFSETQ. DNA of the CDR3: TGCGCCAGCAGCTCGACAGGGGACAACTTGGAAGCTTTCTTT. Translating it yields CASSSTGDNLEAFF.

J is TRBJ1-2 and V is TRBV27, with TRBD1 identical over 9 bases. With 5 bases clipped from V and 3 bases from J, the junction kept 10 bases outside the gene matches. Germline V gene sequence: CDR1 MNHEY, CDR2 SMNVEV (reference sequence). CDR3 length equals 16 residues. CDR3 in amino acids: CASSRRTGQGDYGYTF. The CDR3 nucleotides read TGTGCCAGCAGTCGCAGGACGGGACAGGGCGACTATGGCTACACCTTC.

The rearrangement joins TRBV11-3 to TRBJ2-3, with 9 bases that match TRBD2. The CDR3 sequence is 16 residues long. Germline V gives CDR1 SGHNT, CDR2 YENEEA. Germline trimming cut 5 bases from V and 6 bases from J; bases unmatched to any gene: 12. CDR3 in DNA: TGTGCCAGCAGCCTCAGGGCGGCGCGGGGGGGTGATACGCAGTATTTT. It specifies CASSLRAARGGDTQYF.

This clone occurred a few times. CDR3 loop: CATSAGGTTDTQYF. The CDR3 DNA follows: TGTGCCACCAGCGCGGGGGGCACCACAGATACGCAGTATTTT. The chain employs TRBV15 and TRBJ2-3; 8 bases are shared with TRBD2. With 5 bases clipped from V and 2 bases from J, the junction kept 3 bases outside the gene matches. Germline lookup yields CDR1 LNHNV and CDR2 YYDKDF (reference sequence). The CDR3 totals 14 residues.